This is a list of T cell receptor beta chains from one sample in a study of OX40 agonist ivuxolimab in advanced cancers. Method: immunoSEQ multiplex PCR; TCRdb's copy keeps in-frame clones and lacks some. The sample records roughly 63,000 clones, roughly nine tenths being singletons. The material was CD4+ or CD8+ T cells sorted from blood, obtained in a trial of the OX40 agonist ivuxolimab. The source of these receptors is an adult with an advanced solid tumor such as melanoma, head and neck, liver or kidney cancer. Both conserved end residues are part of each CDR3. Each record gives: J gene, D gene, CDR3 length, V gene, clone size, CDR3 DNA, CDR3 protein. A D gene is named only where the DNA matches it firmly. Rows may omit the clone size; those that give it use once, few, many or a size class.

>TRBJ2-2|.|14|TRBV27|.
TGTGCCAGCAGTTTAATGACGGACACCGGGGAGCTGTTTTTT
CASSLMTDTGELFF
>TRBJ1-4|.|15|TRBV2|.
TGTGCCAGCATTATGAGGGAGGGGGTTGGTGAAAAACTGTTTTTT
CASIMREGVGEKLFF
>TRBJ2-2|.|15|TRBV7-6|.
TGTGCCAGCAGCTTGCTGGGGCCGAACACCGGGGAGCTGTTTTTT
CASSLLGPNTGELFF
>TRBJ1-1|.|15|TRBV28|.
TGTGCCAGCACCCCCAGGCCACAGGGGAACACTGAAGCTTTCTTT
CASTPRPQGNTEAFF
>TRBJ2-1|.|12|TRBV29-1|few
TGCAGCGGCCTCCGGGACGACAATGAGCAGTTCTTC
CSGLRDDNEQFF
>TRBJ1-5|.|15|TRBV2|.
TGTGCCAGCAGTGAACCGACAGGAGGCAATCAGCCCCAGCATTTT
CASSEPTGGNQPQHF
>TRBJ2-1|TRBD2|15|TRBV11-2|once
TGTGCCAGCAGCTTTGACGGGGGGACCTACAATGAGCAGTTCTTC
CASSFDGGTYNEQFF
>TRBJ2-1|.|13|TRBV29-1|.
TGCAGCCTCGAGGAGAGCTCCTACAATGAGCAGTTCTTC
CSLEESSYNEQFF
>TRBJ2-2|.|15|TRBV28|few
TGTGCCAGCAGTTTGAATTCCGGGGACACCGGGGAGCTGTTTTTT
CASSLNSGDTGELFF
>TRBJ2-1|TRBD2|16|TRBV27|.
TGTGCCAGCAGTCCTACTAGCGGGAGGACATACAATGAGCAGTTCTTC
CASSPTSGRTYNEQFF
>TRBJ2-7|.|13|TRBV10-3|once
TGTGCCATCAGTGGCGGGACCCCCTACGAGCAGTACTTC
CAISGGTPYEQYF
>TRBJ2-1|.|14|TRBV6-5|.
TGTGCCAGCAGGCGGGACGGGGCCTACAATGAGCAGTTCTTC
CASRRDGAYNEQFF
>TRBJ1-1|.|15|TRBV19|.
TGTGCCAGTAGTATAGGTACCAGGGGGAACACTGAAGCTTTCTTT
CASSIGTRGNTEAFF
>TRBJ2-3|.|16|TRBV7-9|.
TGTGCCAGCAGCCCCCCAGGGGTGGCGTGGACAGATACGCAGTATTTT
CASSPPGVAWTDTQYF
>TRBJ1-5|.|16|TRBV6-1|.
TGTGCCAGCAGTGAAGCGATTCAGGGGTTTAGTCAGCCCCAGCATTTT
CASSEAIQGFSQPQHF
>TRBJ1-6|.|13|TRBV5-6|.
TGTGCCAGCAGCTTGTCTGTTGATTCACCCCTCCACTTT
CASSLSVDSPLHF
>TRBJ1-1|.|12|TRBV5-1|.
TGCGCCAGCAGATTGGGAAACACTGAAGCTTTCTTT
CASRLGNTEAFF
>TRBJ2-7|.|9|TRBV6-4|.
TGTGCCAGCAGTTACGAGCAGTACTTC
CASSYEQYF
>TRBJ2-7|.|14|TRBV6-5|.
TGTGCCAGCAGTTTTGGAGCCAGCTCCTACGAGCAGTACTTC
CASSFGASSYEQYF
>TRBJ1-4|.|13|TRBV28|.
TGTGCCAGCAGGGTGCCCGGGGGGGAAAAACTGTTTTTT
CASRVPGGEKLFF
>TRBJ2-7|TRBD2|15|TRBV6-5|.
TGTGCCAGCACCTACCTAGCGGGGGGGTCCTACGAGCAGTACTTC
CASTYLAGGSYEQYF
>TRBJ1-5|TRBD1|15|TRBV19|.
TGTGCCAGCACTCCCGGGACAAGGGGGCCTCAGCCCCAGCATTTT
CASTPGTRGPQPQHF
>TRBJ2-7|.|13|TRBV11-2|.
TGTGCCAGCAGCTTAGATCCCCATCGCGAGCAGTACTTC
CASSLDPHREQYF
>TRBJ2-7|.|15|TRBV7-9|.
TGTGCCAGCAGCTCGATGGACTGGGAGCCTTACGAGCAGTACTTC
CASSSMDWEPYEQYF
>TRBJ2-7|.|13|TRBV27|.
TGTGCCAGCAGTTTTCAGGGTTCCTACGAGCAGTACTTC
CASSFQGSYEQYF
>TRBJ2-1|TRBD2|14|TRBV7-9|.
TGTGCCAGCAGGGGGCTAGCGGCAGACAATGAGCAGTTCTTC
CASRGLAADNEQFF
>TRBJ1-5|.|14|TRBV5-5|.
TGTGCCAGCAGCCTGGACAGTGTTAATCAGCCCCAGCATTTT
CASSLDSVNQPQHF
>TRBJ2-7|.|15|TRBV19|.
TGTGCCAGTAGTAAAGATGTGGGAAGCTCCTACGAGCAGTACTTC
CASSKDVGSSYEQYF
>TRBJ2-1|.|16|TRBV9|few
TGTGCCAGCAGCGCATATACTAGCTCCTGGCAGGATGAGCAGTTCTTC
CASSAYTSSWQDEQFF
>TRBJ2-7|TRBD2|17|TRBV27|.
TGTGCCAGCAGTGGGTTTAGCGGGGGCGCGTATTCCGACGAGCAGTACTTC
CASSGFSGGAYSDEQYF
>TRBJ2-1|.|15|TRBV7-3|.
TGTGCCAGCAGCCCCTTAGGGGGGGTCTACAATGAGCAGTTCTTC
CASSPLGGVYNEQFF
>TRBJ2-2|.|13|TRBV7-6|.
TGTGCCAGCAGCTTAGGGGAGTCCGGGGAGCTGTTTTTT
CASSLGESGELFF
>TRBJ2-1|.|13|TRBV14|.
TGTGCCAGCAGCCAAGTGGGAATTGGTGAGCAGTTCTTC
CASSQVGIGEQFF
>TRBJ1-5|.|15|TRBV6-1|.
TGTGCCAGCAGTGAAGGGGACGGCAGCAATCAGCCCCAGCATTTT
CASSEGDGSNQPQHF
>TRBJ2-5|.|14|TRBV4-1|.
TGCGCCAGCAGCCAAGTAACCGGGATAGAGACCCAGTACTTC
CASSQVTGIETQYF
>TRBJ2-3|.|11|TRBV5-4|.
TGTGCCAGCAGCTCGACAGATACGCAGTATTTT
CASSSTDTQYF
>TRBJ2-6|.|18|TRBV19|.
TGTGCCAGTAGTATCGGATTCCCGCCCTACTCTGGGGCCAACGTCCTGACTTTC
CASSIGFPPYSGANVLTF
>TRBJ2-5|TRBD2|17|TRBV19|.
TGTGCCAGTAGTATCTCCGGGACTAGCGGCCTGGTAGAGACCCAGTACTTC
CASSISGTSGLVETQYF
>TRBJ2-1|TRBD2|14|TRBV27|.
TGTGCCAGCAGTTTAGTGGGACTAGCTATTGAGCAGTTCTTC
CASSLVGLAIEQFF
>TRBJ2-1|TRBD2|20|TRBV28|.
TGTGCCAGCAGAAAGGGACTAGCGAAAACGGGAGTAATGGCCTACAATGAGCAGTTCTTC
CASRKGLAKTGVMAYNEQFF
>TRBJ1-2|.|13|TRBV27|.
TGTGCCAGCTCGCTACAGGGAACTTATGGCTACACCTTC
CASSLQGTYGYTF
>TRBJ2-5|.|12|TRBV9|.
TGTGCCAGCAGCGCCGACGTTGAGACCCAGTACTTC
CASSADVETQYF